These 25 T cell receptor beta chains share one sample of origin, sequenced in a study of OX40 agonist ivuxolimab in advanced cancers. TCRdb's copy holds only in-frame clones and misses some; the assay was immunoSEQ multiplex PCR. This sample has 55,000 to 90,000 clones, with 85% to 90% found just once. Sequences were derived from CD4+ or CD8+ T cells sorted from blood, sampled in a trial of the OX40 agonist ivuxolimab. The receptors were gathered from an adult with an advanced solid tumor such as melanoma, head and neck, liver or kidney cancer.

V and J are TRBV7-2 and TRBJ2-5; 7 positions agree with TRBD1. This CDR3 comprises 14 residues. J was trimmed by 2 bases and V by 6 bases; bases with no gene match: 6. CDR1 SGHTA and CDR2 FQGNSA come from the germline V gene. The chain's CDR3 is CASSKSRGQETQYF. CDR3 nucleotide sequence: TGTGCCAGCAGTAAATCCAGGGGGCAAGAGACCCAGTACTTC. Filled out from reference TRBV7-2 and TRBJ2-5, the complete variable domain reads GAGVSQSPSNKVTEKGKDVELRCDPISGHTALYWYRQSLGQGLEFLIYFQGNSAPDKSGLPSDRFSAERTGGSVSTLTIQRTQQEDSAVYLCASSKSRGQETQYFGPGTRLLVL.

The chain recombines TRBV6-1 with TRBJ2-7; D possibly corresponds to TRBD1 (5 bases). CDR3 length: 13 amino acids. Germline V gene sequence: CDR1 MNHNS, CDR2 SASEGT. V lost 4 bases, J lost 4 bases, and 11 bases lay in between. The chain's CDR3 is CASSAGFEYEQYF. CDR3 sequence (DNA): TGTGCCAGCAGTGCAGGGTTCGAGTACGAGCAGTACTTC.

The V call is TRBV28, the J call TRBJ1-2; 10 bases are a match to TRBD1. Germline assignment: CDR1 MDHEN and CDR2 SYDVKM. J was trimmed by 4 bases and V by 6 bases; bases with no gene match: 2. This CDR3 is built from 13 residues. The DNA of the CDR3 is TGTGCCAGCAGGGGACAGGGGACCTATGGCTACACCTTC. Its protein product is CASRGQGTYGYTF.

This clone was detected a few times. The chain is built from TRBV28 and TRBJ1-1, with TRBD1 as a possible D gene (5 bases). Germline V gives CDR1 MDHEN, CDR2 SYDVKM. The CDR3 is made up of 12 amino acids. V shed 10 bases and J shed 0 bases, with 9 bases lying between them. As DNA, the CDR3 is TGTGCCACCTGGACACTGAACACTGAAGCTTTCTTT. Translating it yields CATWTLNTEAFF.

The CDR3 nucleotides read TGTGCCAGCAGTTACTCGACGGGGCGGGAGACCCAGTACTTC. This translates into CASSYSTGRETQYF. The chain is built from TRBV6-6 and TRBJ2-5; D is perhaps TRBD1 or TRBD2 (5 bases each). CDR1 is MNHNY and CDR2 is SVGAGI in the germline V gene (reference sequence). V was trimmed by 0 bases and J by 5 bases, leaving 10 bases between them. CDR3 length: 14 amino acids.

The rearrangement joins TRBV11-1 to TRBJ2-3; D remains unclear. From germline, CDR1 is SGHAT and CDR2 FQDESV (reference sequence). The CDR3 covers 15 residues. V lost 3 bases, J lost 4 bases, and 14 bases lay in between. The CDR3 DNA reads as TGTGCCAGCAGCTTTGGCACAAGGTGGGCAGATACGCAGTATTTT. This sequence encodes CASSFGTRWADTQYF.

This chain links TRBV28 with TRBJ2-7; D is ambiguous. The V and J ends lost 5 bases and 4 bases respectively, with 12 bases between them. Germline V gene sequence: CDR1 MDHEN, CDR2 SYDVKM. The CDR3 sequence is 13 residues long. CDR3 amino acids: CASSPPHLYEQYF. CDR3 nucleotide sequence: TGTGCCAGCAGTCCCCCTCACCTTTACGAGCAGTACTTC.

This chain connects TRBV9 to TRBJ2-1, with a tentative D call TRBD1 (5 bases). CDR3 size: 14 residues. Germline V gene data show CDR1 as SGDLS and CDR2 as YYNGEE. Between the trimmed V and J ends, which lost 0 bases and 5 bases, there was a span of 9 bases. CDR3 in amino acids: CASSVGPRDNEQFF. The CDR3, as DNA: TGTGCCAGCAGCGTAGGCCCCAGGGACAATGAGCAGTTCTTC. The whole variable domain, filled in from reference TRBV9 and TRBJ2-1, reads DSGVTQTPKHLITATGQRVTLRCSPRSGDLSVYWYQQSLDQGLQFLIQYYNGEERAKGNILERFSAQQFPDLHSELNLSSLELGDSALYFCASSVGPRDNEQFFGPGTRLTVL.

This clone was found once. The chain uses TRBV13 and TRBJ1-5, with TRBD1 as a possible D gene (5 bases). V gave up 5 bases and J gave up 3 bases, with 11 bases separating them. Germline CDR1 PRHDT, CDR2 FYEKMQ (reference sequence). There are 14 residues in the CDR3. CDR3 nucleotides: TGTGCCAGCAGCCCTGGACATACCAATCAGCCCCAGCATTTT. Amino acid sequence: CASSPGHTNQPQHF.

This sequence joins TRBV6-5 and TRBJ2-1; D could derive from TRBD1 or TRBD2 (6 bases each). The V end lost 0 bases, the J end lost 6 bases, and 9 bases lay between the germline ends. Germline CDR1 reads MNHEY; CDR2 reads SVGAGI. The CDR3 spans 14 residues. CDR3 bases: TGTGCCAGCAGTTACTCAAGGGGGGCCAATGAGCAGTTCTTC. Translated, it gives CASSYSRGANEQFF.

The CDR3 coding sequence is TGTGCCAGTAGTATTAAGGCAGGGACCCTCTATGGCTACACCTTC. Its protein is CASSIKAGTLYGYTF. The chain links TRBV19 to TRBJ1-2, with D perhaps TRBD1 (5 bases). Trimming cost V 3 bases and J 4 bases, with 15 bases left between them. The CDR3 covers 15 residues. Germline V gene sequence: CDR1 LNHDA, CDR2 SQIVND (reference sequence). The variable domain in full, completed from reference TRBV19 and TRBJ1-2, reads DGGITQSPKYLFRKEGQNVTLSCEQNLNHDAMYWYRQDPGQGLRLIYYSQIVNDFQKGDIAEGYSVSREKKESFPLTVTSAQKNPTAFYLCASSIKAGTLYGYTFGSGTRLTVV.

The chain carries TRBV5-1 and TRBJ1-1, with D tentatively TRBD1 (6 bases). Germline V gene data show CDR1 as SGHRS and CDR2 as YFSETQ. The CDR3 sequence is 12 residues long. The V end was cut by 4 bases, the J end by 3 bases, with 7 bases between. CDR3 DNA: TGCGCCAGCAGCCACAGGGACACTGAAGCTTTCTTT. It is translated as CASSHRDTEAFF.

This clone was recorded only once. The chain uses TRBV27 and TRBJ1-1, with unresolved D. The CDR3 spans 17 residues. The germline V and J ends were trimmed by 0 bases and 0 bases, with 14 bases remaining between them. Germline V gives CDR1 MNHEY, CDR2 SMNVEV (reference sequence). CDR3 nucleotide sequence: TGTGCCAGCAGTTTATCCGCCCCAACTCTTTTGAACACTGAAGCTTTCTTT. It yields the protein CASSLSAPTLLNTEAFF.

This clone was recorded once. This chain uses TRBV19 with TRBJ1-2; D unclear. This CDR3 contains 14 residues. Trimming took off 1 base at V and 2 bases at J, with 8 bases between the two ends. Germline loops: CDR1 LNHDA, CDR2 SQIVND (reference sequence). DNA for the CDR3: TGTGCCAGTAGTATAGGGCAGACCAACTATGGCTACACCTTC. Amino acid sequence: CASSIGQTNYGYTF.

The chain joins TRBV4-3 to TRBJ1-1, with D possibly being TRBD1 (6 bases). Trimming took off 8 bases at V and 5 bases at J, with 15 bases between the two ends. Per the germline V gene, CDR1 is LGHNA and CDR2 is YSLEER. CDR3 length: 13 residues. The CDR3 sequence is CASAKGGGTEAFF. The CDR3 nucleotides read TGCGCCAGCGCAAAGGGGGGTGGGACTGAAGCTTTCTTT.

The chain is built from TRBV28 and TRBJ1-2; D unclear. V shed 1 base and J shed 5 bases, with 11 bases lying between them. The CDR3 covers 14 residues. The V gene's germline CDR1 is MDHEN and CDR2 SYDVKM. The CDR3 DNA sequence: TGTGCCAGCAGTTTATCATCAGGAATTTATGGCTACACCTTC. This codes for CASSLSSGIYGYTF.

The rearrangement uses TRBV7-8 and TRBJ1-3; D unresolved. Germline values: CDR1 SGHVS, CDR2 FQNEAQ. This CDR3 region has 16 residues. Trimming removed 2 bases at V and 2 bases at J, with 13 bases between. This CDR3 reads CASSLWFPGTGNTIYF. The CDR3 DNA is TGTGCCAGCAGCTTATGGTTCCCGGGGACTGGAAACACCATATATTTT.

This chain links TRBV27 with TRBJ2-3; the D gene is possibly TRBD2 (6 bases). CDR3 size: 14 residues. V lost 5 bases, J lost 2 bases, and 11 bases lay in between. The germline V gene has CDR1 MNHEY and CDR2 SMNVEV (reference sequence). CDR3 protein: CASSLASATDTQYF. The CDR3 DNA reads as TGTGCCAGCAGTCTTGCTAGCGCCACAGATACGCAGTATTTT.

CDR3 sequence (DNA): TGTGCCATCAGTGAGTTATTTCCGGGACTAGCGGTCTACGAGCAGTACTTC. It is translated as CAISELFPGLAVYEQYF. This chain uses TRBV10-3 with TRBJ2-7; TRBD2 aligns across 11 bases. CDR1 ENHRY and CDR2 SYGVKD come from the germline V gene. The CDR3 runs to 17 residues. With V trimmed by 1 base and J by 3 bases, 8 bases remained unmatched.

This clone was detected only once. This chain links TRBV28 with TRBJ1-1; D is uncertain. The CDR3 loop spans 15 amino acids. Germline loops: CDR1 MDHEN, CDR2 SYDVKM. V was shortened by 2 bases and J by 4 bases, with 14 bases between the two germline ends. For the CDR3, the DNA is TGTGCCAGCAGTTTAATAAGGGATATGGGCACTGAAGCTTTCTTT. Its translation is CASSLIRDMGTEAFF.

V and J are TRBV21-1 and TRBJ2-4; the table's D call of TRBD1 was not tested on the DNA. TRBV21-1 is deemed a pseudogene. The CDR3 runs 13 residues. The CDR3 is CASITSAKNIQYF. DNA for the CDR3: TGTGCCAGTATCACATCAGCCAAAAACATTCAGTACTTC.

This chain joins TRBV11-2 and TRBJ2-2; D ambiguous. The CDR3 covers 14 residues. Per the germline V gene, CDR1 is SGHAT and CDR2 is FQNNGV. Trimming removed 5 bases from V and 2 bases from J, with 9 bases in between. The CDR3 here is CASSVSLNTGELFF. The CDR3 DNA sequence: TGTGCCAGCAGCGTATCCCTTAACACCGGGGAGCTGTTTTTT.

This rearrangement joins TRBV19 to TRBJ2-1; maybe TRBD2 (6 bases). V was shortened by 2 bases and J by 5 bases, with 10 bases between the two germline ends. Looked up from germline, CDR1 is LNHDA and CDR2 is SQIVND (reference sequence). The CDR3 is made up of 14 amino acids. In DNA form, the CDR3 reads TGTGCCAGTAGTATATCCGTAGCGGACAATGAGCAGTTCTTC. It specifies CASSISVADNEQFF.

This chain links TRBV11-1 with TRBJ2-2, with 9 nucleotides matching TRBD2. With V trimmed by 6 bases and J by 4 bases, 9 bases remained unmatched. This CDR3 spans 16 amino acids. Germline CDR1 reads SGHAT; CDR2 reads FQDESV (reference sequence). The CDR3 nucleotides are TGTGCCAGCAGTTTCCTTAGCGGGAGTAGCACCGGGGAGCTGTTTTTT. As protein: CASSFLSGSSTGELFF.

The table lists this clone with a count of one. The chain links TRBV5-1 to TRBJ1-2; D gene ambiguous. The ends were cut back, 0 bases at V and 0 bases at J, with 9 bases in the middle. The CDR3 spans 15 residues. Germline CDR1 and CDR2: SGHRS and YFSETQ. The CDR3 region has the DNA TGCGCCAGCAGCTTGGGGAGAACAACTAACTATGGCTACACCTTC. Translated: CASSLGRTTNYGYTF. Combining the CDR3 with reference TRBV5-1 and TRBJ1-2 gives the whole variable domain KAGVTQTPRYLIKTRGQQVTLSCSPISGHRSVSWYQQTPGQGLQFLFEYFSETQRNKGNFPGRFSGRQFSNSRSEMNVSTLELGDSALYLCASSLGRTTNYGYTFGSGTRLTVV.